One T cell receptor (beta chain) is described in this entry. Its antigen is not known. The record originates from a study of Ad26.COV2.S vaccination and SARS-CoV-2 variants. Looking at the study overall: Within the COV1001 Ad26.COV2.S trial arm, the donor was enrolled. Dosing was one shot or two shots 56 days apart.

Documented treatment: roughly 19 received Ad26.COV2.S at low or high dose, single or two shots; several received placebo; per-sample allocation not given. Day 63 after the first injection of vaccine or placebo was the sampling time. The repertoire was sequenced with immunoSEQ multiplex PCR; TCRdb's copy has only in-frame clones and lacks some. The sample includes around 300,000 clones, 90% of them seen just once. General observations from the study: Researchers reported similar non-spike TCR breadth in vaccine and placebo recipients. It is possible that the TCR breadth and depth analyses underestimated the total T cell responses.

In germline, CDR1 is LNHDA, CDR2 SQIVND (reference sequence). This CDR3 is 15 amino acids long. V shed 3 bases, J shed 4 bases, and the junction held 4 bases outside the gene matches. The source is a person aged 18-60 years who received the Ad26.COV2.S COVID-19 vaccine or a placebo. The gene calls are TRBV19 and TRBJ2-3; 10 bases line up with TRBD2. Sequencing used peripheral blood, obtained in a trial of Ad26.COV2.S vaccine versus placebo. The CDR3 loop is CASSISGGGSDTQYF. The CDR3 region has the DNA TGTGCCAGTAGTATCAGCGGGGGGGGTTCAGATACGCAGTATTTT.